This passage covers 29 T cell receptor beta chains from one sample sequenced in a study of cytomegalovirus exposure and HLA in healthy donors. The study ran its PCR with 60 Vbeta and 13 Jbeta primers. Measured with immunoSEQ multiplex PCR; TCRdb has only the in-frame clones, and not every one. This sample yields 90,000 to 100,000 clones, of which around 80% are seen a single time; 2% to 2.5% belongs to the top ten. Sample: PBMCs. Every receptor here comes from a young man in good health and CMV-seronegative.

The rearrangement uses TRBV11-2 and TRBJ2-7; TRBD1 matches at 9 bases. This CDR3 has 15 amino acids. V trimming: 0 bases; J trimming: 0 bases; junction bases outside the gene matches: 0. The germline V gene has CDR1 SGHAT and CDR2 FQNNGV. CDR3 DNA sequence: TGTGCCAGCAGCTTAGAGGGACAGGGCTCCTACGAGCAGTACTTC. This codes for CASSLEGQGSYEQYF.

The rearrangement links TRBV7-2 to TRBJ1-1; 8 positions match TRBD1. Trimming removed 3 bases from V and 11 bases from J; junction bases left unmatched: 8. In germline, CDR1 is SGHTA, CDR2 FQGNSA. This CDR3 spans 13 amino acids. This chain's CDR3 is CASSLIGQGAAFF. In DNA form, the CDR3 reads TGTGCCAGCAGCTTGATTGGACAGGGAGCCGCTTTCTTT.

This clone was detected only a few times. The V call is TRBV30, the J call TRBJ1-2, with TRBD1 matching over 8 bases. Trimming took 8 bases from V and 4 from J; bases not matched to a gene: 15. CDR3 size: 15 residues. Germline-derived CDR1 and CDR2 are GTSNPN and SVGIG (reference sequence). The CDR3 loop is CALPTGGQVLYGYTF. In nucleotides, the CDR3 is TGTGCCCTGCCTACAGGGGGTCAGGTACTCTATGGCTACACCTTC.

This rearrangement joins TRBV14 to TRBJ2-7; TRBD2 aligns across 7 bases. Germline CDR1 reads SGHDN; CDR2 reads FVKESK. The ends lost 1 base at V and 6 bases at J; junction bases unmatched: 9. This CDR3 region has 15 residues. The CDR3, as DNA: TGTGCCAGCAGCCAAGTAAGTCTGGGGGGGGGCGAGCAGTACTTC. Its translation: CASSQVSLGGGEQYF.

This clone has more than one count but fewer than ten. V usage is TRBV7-9 and J usage is TRBJ1-4; D remains ambiguous. The CDR3 covers 14 residues. Germline CDR1 reads SEHNR; CDR2 reads FQNEAQ (reference sequence). V gave up 1 base and J gave up 5 bases, with 8 bases separating them. The DNA for the CDR3 is TGTGCCAGCAGCTTAGGCGACGGGAATGAAAAACTGTTTTTT. Translated, it gives CASSLGDGNEKLFF.

The chain carries TRBV6-5 and TRBJ2-7; D possibly corresponds to TRBD1 (6 bases). Deletions cut 0 bases from V and 7 bases from J, with 19 bases between. Germline lookup yields CDR1 MNHEY and CDR2 SVGAGI. The CDR3 runs to 16 residues. The chain's CDR3 is CASSYSPAGVEGEQYF. The DNA for the CDR3 is TGTGCCAGCAGTTACTCCCCGGCAGGGGTCGAGGGGGAGCAGTACTTC.

This chain links TRBV6-5 with TRBJ1-5, with 8 positions matching TRBD1. Germline V lookup: CDR1 MNHEY, CDR2 SVGAGI. The CDR3 is 13 amino acids. Trimming took 8 bases from V and 7 from J; bases not matched to a gene: 7. In nucleotides, the CDR3 is TGTGCCAGCTATCAGGGGGCAAACCAGCCCCAGCATTTT. Protein sequence: CASYQGANQPQHF.

J is TRBJ1-2 and V is TRBV5-6; D is ambiguous. The CDR3 totals 14 residues. Germline assignment: CDR1 SGHDT and CDR2 YYEEEE. V was cut by 3 bases and J by 6 bases, with 15 bases left in between. The CDR3 sequence is CASSSAAGWHGYTF. The CDR3 nucleotides are TGTGCCAGCAGCTCGGCCGCGGGATGGCATGGCTACACCTTC.

The chain joins TRBV2 to TRBJ2-2; D unresolved. Germline loops: CDR1 SNHLY, CDR2 FYNNEI. V was clipped by 6 bases and J by 0 bases, with 5 bases between them. The CDR3 sequence is 13 residues long. The CDR3 bases are TGTGCCAGCAGGCAGGCGAACACCGGGGAGCTGTTTTTT. It is translated as CASRQANTGELFF.

The chain couples TRBV5-6 to TRBJ1-2; TRBD1 matches 7 bases. V was pared by 0 bases and J by 3 bases, with 5 bases of the junction left unmatched. CDR1 is SGHDT and CDR2 is YYEEEE in the germline V gene. The CDR3 runs 15 residues. The CDR3 region is CASSLGWTGHYGYTF. The CDR3, as DNA: TGTGCCAGCAGCTTGGGGTGGACAGGACACTATGGCTACACCTTC.

The J gene is TRBJ1-1, the V gene TRBV6-7; possibly TRBD1 for D (5 bases). TRBV6-7 qualifies as an ORF whose function is uncertain. This CDR3 contains 13 residues. V shed 8 bases and J shed 1 base, with 11 bases lying between them. CDR3 in DNA: TGTGCCAGCGGGGGGACGGCGAACACTGAAGCTTTCTTT. This translates into CASGGTANTEAFF.

The gene calls are TRBV30 and TRBJ1-1, with 7 bases that match TRBD1. Germline CDR1 is GTSNPN and CDR2 is SVGIG (reference sequence). The CDR3 has 15 amino acids. V shed 0 bases, J shed 1 base, and the junction held 5 bases outside the gene matches. CDR3 sequence (DNA): TGTGCCTGGAGTGTAACAGGGACAGCGAACACTGAAGCTTTCTTT. This encodes CAWSVTGTANTEAFF.

The chain combines TRBV5-1 with TRBJ1-5; possible D gene TRBD1, 5 bases. V was cut by 1 base and J by 6 bases, with 8 bases left in between. Germline V gives CDR1 SGHRS, CDR2 YFSETQ. This CDR3 has 13 residues. The CDR3 DNA follows: TGCGCCAGCAGCTTGCAGGGCGGTCAGCCCCAGCATTTT. Translating it yields CASSLQGGQPQHF.

The rearrangement uses TRBV6-5 and TRBJ1-2; D is undetermined. Per germline, CDR1 MNHEY and CDR2 SVGAGI. This CDR3 has 12 amino acids. Trimming pared 2 bases from V and 4 bases from J, leaving 5 bases between. CDR3 protein: CASSYRGYGYTF. The DNA of the CDR3 is TGTGCCAGCAGTTACCGGGGCTATGGCTACACCTTC.

This rearrangement joins TRBV6-5 to TRBJ2-3; TRBD2 matches at 9 bases. In germline, CDR1 is MNHEY, CDR2 SVGAGI. Trimming removed 4 bases from V and 4 bases from J; junction bases left unmatched: 9. The CDR3 is 16 amino acids. The CDR3 DNA reads TGTGCCAGCAGTTCCCCCGGGACTAGCTCATCAGATACGCAGTATTTT. It codes for CASSSPGTSSSDTQYF.

A few counts support this clone. CDR3 nucleotide sequence: TGTGCCAGTAGTATGTTCGGTGACAGGGAACTAAATCAGCCCCAGCATTTT. The encoded protein is CASSMFGDRELNQPQHF. The chain joins TRBV19 to TRBJ1-5; the match to TRBD1 covers 7 bases. CDR3 length: 17 residues. CDR1 LNHDA and CDR2 SQIVND come from the germline V gene (reference sequence). The V gene end was trimmed by 3 bases and the J gene end by 4 bases; junction bases not matched to a gene: 12.

A few counts support this clone. The gene calls are TRBV5-4 and TRBJ1-2; D is ambiguous. CDR3 length equals 14 residues. Germline lookup yields CDR1 SGHNT and CDR2 YYREEE (reference sequence). Trimming left V 5 bases short and J 4 bases short, with 15 bases between. The CDR3 DNA sequence: TGTGCCAGCAGTCCAACCGACTTCGGCTATGGCTACACCTTC. It codes for CASSPTDFGYGYTF.

The chain links TRBV19 to TRBJ1-2, with D maybe TRBD1 (6 bases). The germline V gene encodes CDR1 LNHDA and CDR2 SQIVND (reference sequence). Trimming shortened V by 4 bases and J by 7 bases, and 19 bases separated the two germline ends. The CDR3 consists of 15 residues. CDR3 in DNA: TGTGCCAGTAGTAATACAGGGCCGCGGTCGAGTGGCTACACCTTC. Translating it yields CASSNTGPRSSGYTF.

The chain recombines TRBV5-1 with TRBJ2-3, with D perhaps TRBD1 (6 bases). The CDR3 loop spans 12 amino acids. The V gene lost 7 bases and the J gene lost 5 bases, with 11 bases spanning the gap. Germline loops: CDR1 SGHRS, CDR2 YFSETQ. The CDR3 here is CASQLQGDTQYF. The CDR3 coding sequence is TGCGCCAGCCAGCTACAGGGAGATACGCAGTATTTT.

The chain uses TRBV7-2 and TRBJ2-1; the match to TRBD2 covers 9 bases. This CDR3 is built from 15 residues. Germline V gene sequence: CDR1 SGHTA, CDR2 FQGNSA. V lost 3 bases, J lost 10 bases, and 10 bases stayed unmatched. Here the CDR3 reads CASSLFLAGSGEQFF. The DNA for the CDR3 is TGTGCCAGCAGCTTGTTCCTAGCGGGGTCGGGGGAGCAGTTCTTC.

The V gene is TRBV11-2, the J gene TRBJ2-7; D is unclear. Germline-derived CDR1 and CDR2 are SGHAT and FQNNGV. This CDR3 is built from 13 residues. Trimming cost V 5 bases and J 3 bases, with 11 bases left between them. In DNA, the CDR3 is TGTGCCAGCAGCCTCCCCCCCCTCTACGAGCAGTACTTC. It specifies CASSLPPLYEQYF. The whole variable domain, remainder taken from reference TRBV11-2 and TRBJ2-7, is EAGVAQSPRYKIIEKRQSVAFWCNPISGHATLYWYQQILGQGPKLLIQFQNNGVVDDSQLPKDRFSAERLKGVDSTLKIQPAKLEDSAVYLCASSLPPLYEQYFGPGTRLTVT.

The V gene is TRBV18, the J gene TRBJ1-5; 7 nucleotides agree with TRBD1. The CDR3 runs 13 residues. CDR1 is KGHSH, CDR2 LQKENI, per germline. J lost 6 bases, V lost 6 bases, and 5 bases had no gene match. DNA for the CDR3: TGTGCCAGCTCCCGGGGACAGAGTCAGCCCCAGCATTTT. Translated, it gives CASSRGQSQPQHF.

The V gene is TRBV19, the J gene TRBJ1-5; D is perhaps TRBD1 (6 bases). With 0 bases removed from V and 5 bases from J, the gap between germline ends came to 14 bases. The length of the CDR3 is 16 residues. Germline V lookup: CDR1 LNHDA, CDR2 SQIVND (reference sequence). The CDR3 region has the DNA TGTGCCAGTAGTATAGATCATCGGGGGGCGTATCAGCCCCAGCATTTT. Translating it yields CASSIDHRGAYQPQHF.

V usage is TRBV5-4 and J usage is TRBJ1-2; D unresolved. V lost 0 bases and J lost 0, with 9 bases in between. Per germline, CDR1 SGHNT and CDR2 YYREEE (reference sequence). The CDR3 totals 15 residues. The CDR3 coding sequence is TGTGCCAGCAGCTTGGCCGCGGGAGCTAACTATGGCTACACCTTC. Translated: CASSLAAGANYGYTF.

The J gene is TRBJ2-2, the V gene TRBV18; D ambiguous. V gave up 1 base and J gave up 4 bases, with 13 bases separating them. Germline V gene lookup returns CDR1 KGHSH and CDR2 LQKENI. This CDR3 has 16 residues. The CDR3 loop is CASSPLLPESTGELFF. For the CDR3, the DNA is TGTGCCAGCTCACCACTCCTCCCGGAGAGCACCGGGGAGCTGTTTTTT.

This chain uses TRBV7-8 with TRBJ2-1; 10 bases are a match to TRBD1. The V gene end was trimmed by 5 bases and the J gene end by 1 base; junction bases not matched to a gene: 8. This CDR3 comprises 17 residues. The germline CDR1 and CDR2 sequences are SGHVS and FQNEAQ. CDR3 coding DNA: TGTGCCAGCAGCCCCGGGACAGGGGCTTGGTCCTACAATGAGCAGTTCTTC. Translating it yields CASSPGTGAWSYNEQFF.

This rearrangement joins TRBV14 to TRBJ1-6; TRBD1 might be the D (6 bases). V was trimmed by 4 bases and J by 7 bases, leaving 14 bases between them. The germline gives CDR1 SGHDN, CDR2 FVKESK. CDR3 size: 15 residues. The CDR3 region has the DNA TGTGCCAGCAGCCCCCAAGGGCAGGGGAATTCACCCCTCCACTTT. Its translation: CASSPQGQGNSPLHF.

CDR3 sequence reads: CASSLPGTGRYNEQFF. The CDR3 DNA follows: TGTGCCAGCAGCTTACCTGGGACAGGGCGTTACAATGAGCAGTTCTTC. This chain links TRBV11-2 with TRBJ2-1, with 9 bases aligning to TRBD1. The germline V gene encodes CDR1 SGHAT and CDR2 FQNNGV. Trimming at V came to 2 bases and at J to 4 bases, leaving 6 bases not matched to a gene. This CDR3 comprises 16 residues.

As DNA, the CDR3 is TGCGCCAGCAGTTCTGGCTGGAACACTGAAGCTTTCTTT. It encodes CASSSGWNTEAFF. This chain links TRBV10-1 with TRBJ1-1, with D hard to call. Per the germline V gene, CDR1 is WNHNN and CDR2 is SYGVQD (reference sequence). Trimming took off 5 bases at V and 1 base at J, with 8 bases between the two ends. The CDR3 has 13 residues.